The 12 T cell receptor beta chains below come from one sample, sequenced in a study of blood T cell repertoires in COVID-19. Repertoires were generated with immunoSEQ multiplex PCR, while TCRdb's copy carries only in-frame clones and drops some. The repertoire holds 110,000 or so clones, with about 80% as singletons. The sequenced sample consisted of peripheral blood. The receptor source for this set is a man between 65 and 85 years old with acute or convalescent COVID-19.

The CDR3 DNA reads TGCGCCAGCAGCCAAGCCAGGGGTCCCGAGCAGTACTTC. Protein sequence: CASSQARGPEQYF. The chain couples TRBV4-1 to TRBJ2-7, with D perhaps TRBD1 (6 bases). Germline CDR1 reads MGHRA; CDR2 reads YSYEKL. The CDR3 contains 13 residues. V was clipped by 1 base and J by 6 bases, with 10 bases between them.

The chain uses TRBV11-2 and TRBJ2-5, with D possibly matching TRBD2 (6 bases). This CDR3 region has 15 residues. Germline V gives CDR1 SGHAT, CDR2 FQNNGV. V was clipped by 4 bases and J by 5 bases, with 17 bases between them. The CDR3 here is CASSSVGSAGETQYF. DNA for the CDR3: TGTGCCAGCAGCTCTGTCGGCAGCGCGGGGGAGACCCAGTACTTC.

This chain connects TRBV5-1 to TRBJ2-5, with 13 bases aligning to TRBD2. The CDR3 has 16 amino acids. The ends lost 3 bases at V and 4 bases at J; junction bases unmatched: 6. Germline loops: CDR1 SGHRS, CDR2 YFSETQ. The CDR3 sequence is CASSSSGLAGAETQYF. The CDR3 DNA reads as TGCGCCAGCAGCTCCTCCGGACTAGCGGGAGCAGAGACCCAGTACTTC. Looking up the rest from reference TRBV5-1 and TRBJ2-5 gives the full variable domain: KAGVTQTPRYLIKTRGQQVTLSCSPISGHRSVSWYQQTPGQGLQFLFEYFSETQRNKGNFPGRFSGRQFSNSRSEMNVSTLELGDSALYLCASSSSGLAGAETQYFGPGTRLLVL.

The chain employs TRBV10-2 and TRBJ1-1, with 7 bases matching TRBD1. The V gene's germline CDR1 is WSHSY and CDR2 SAAADI. This CDR3 has 16 amino acids. V shed 6 bases and J 4 bases; nucleotides not matched to a gene: 14. The CDR3 region has the DNA TGCGCCAGCAGCACCCTCGAGGGGGCGCGTGGCACTGAAGCTTTCTTT. Its protein product is CASSTLEGARGTEAFF.

V and J are TRBV3-1 (or the pseudogene TRBV3-2) and TRBJ1-2; 9 bases fit TRBD1. Germline V gene data show CDR1 as LGHDT and CDR2 as YNNKEL (reference sequence). V gave up 2 bases and J gave up 7 bases; unmatched junction bases: 8. This CDR3 comprises 15 residues. CDR3 DNA: TGTGCCAGCAGCCAATGGAACAGGGGGCTAGGTGGCTACACCTTC. It codes for CASSQWNRGLGGYTF.

The chain is built from TRBV11-2 and TRBJ2-3, with a tentative D call TRBD2 (6 bases). The V and J ends lost 1 base and 7 bases respectively, with 18 bases between them. From germline, CDR1 is SGHAT and CDR2 FQNNGV. The CDR3 spans 16 residues. The CDR3 spells CASSLVEGPAGNTQYF. The CDR3 DNA sequence: TGTGCCAGCAGCTTAGTTGAGGGACCCGCGGGGAATACGCAGTATTTT.

J is TRBJ2-1 and V is TRBV10-3; TRBD2 is a possible D gene (5 bases). Looked up from germline, CDR1 is ENHRY and CDR2 is SYGVKD. CDR3 length: 14 residues. Trimming pared 2 bases from V and 6 bases from J, leaving 11 bases between. CDR3 sequence: CAISERGMGNEQFF. The DNA for the CDR3 is TGTGCCATCAGTGAGAGAGGGATGGGCAATGAGCAGTTCTTC.

This sequence joins TRBV7-3 and TRBJ2-1, with a possible D match to TRBD2 (5 bases). The germline V and J ends were trimmed by 5 bases and 4 bases, with 18 bases remaining between them. There are 16 residues in the CDR3. In germline, CDR1 is SGHTA, CDR2 FQGTGA. CDR3 region: CASSAGLGMGYNEQFF. CDR3 nucleotides: TGTGCCAGCAGCGCCGGACTGGGAATGGGGTACAATGAGCAGTTCTTC. The variable domain in full, completed from reference TRBV7-3 and TRBJ2-1, reads GAGVSQTPSNKVTEKGKYVELRCDPISGHTALYWYRQSLGQGPEFLIYFQGTGAADDSGLPNDRFFAVRPEGSVSTLKIQRTERGDSAVYLCASSAGLGMGYNEQFFGPGTRLTVL.

V is TRBV10-3 and J is TRBJ2-7, with 9 bases that match TRBD2. V lost 6 bases to trimming and J lost 4 bases; unmatched junction nucleotides: 4. The CDR3 length is 13 residues. Germline V CDR1 and CDR2: ENHRY, SYGVKD. The CDR3 bases are TGTGCCATCAGAGTAGCGGGAGCTTACGAGCAGTACTTC. This translates into CAIRVAGAYEQYF.

The rearrangement uses TRBV9 and TRBJ1-1, with no clear D. The length of the CDR3 is 15 residues. V shed 3 bases and J shed 0 bases, with 12 bases lying between them. The germline V gene encodes CDR1 SGDLS and CDR2 YYNGEE. The CDR3 loop reads CASSARGAMNTEAFF. The DNA of the CDR3 is TGTGCCAGCAGCGCCCGCGGAGCCATGAACACTGAAGCTTTCTTT.

In DNA form, the CDR3 reads TGTGCCAGCTCACCAGGTACTAGCGAGTCAGGTGAGCAGTTCTTC. This translates into CASSPGTSESGEQFF. V is TRBV18 and J is TRBJ2-1, with 7 bases lining up with TRBD2. Per the germline V gene, CDR1 is KGHSH and CDR2 is LQKENI. The CDR3 is made up of 15 amino acids. The ends lost 2 bases at V and 9 bases at J; junction bases unmatched: 10.

The table lists this clone with a few counts. The chain has TRBV11-2 and TRBJ2-4, with 7 bases matching TRBD1. The germline CDR1 and CDR2 sequences are SGHAT and FQNNGV. The CDR3 length is 14 residues. V lost 5 bases to trimming and J lost 8 bases; unmatched junction nucleotides: 9. The chain's CDR3 is CASSPGPTGHIQYF. For the CDR3, the DNA is TGTGCCAGCAGCCCAGGACCGACAGGGCACATTCAGTACTTC.